This T cell receptor (beta chain) was recorded in a study of prognosis after radiotherapy for stage I lung cancer. Study-wide background: In the span from 2018 to January 2019, stage I non-small cell lung cancer patients were enrolled.

TCR beta CDR3 amplification from genomic DNA was performed by two-round multiplex PCR. Primers targeting each individual TRBV and TRBJ gene were applied in first-round PCR. TCRdb processed the multiplex PCR reads anew with MiXCR; each CDR3 protein has one entry. The sample lists 51,000 or so distinct CDR3 sequences, less than 35% occurring once. In its sample, this clonotype was seen many times. CDR1 and CDR2 (germline): SGHTA, FQGNSA. The CDR3 is 16 amino acids. Trimming removed 2 bases from V and 4 bases from J; junction bases left unmatched: 6. This clonotype was sampled from a donor aged 50 or older with non-small cell lung cancer. The source material was PBMCs, sampled before or after stereotactic body radiation therapy (not recorded which). The rearrangement joins TRBV7-2 to TRBJ2-2, with 8 bases lining up with TRBD1. As DNA, the CDR3 is TGTGCCAGCAGCTTAAGGCAGGGGGCTCCCACCGGGGAGCTGTTTTTT. It codes for CASSLRQGAPTGELFF.